This T cell receptor (beta chain) was identified during a study of preoperative IRX-2 immunotherapy in early breast cancer. The treatment denotes: preoperative locoregional IRX-2 cytokine immunotherapy. Patients received preoperative, locoregional IRX-2 cytokine immunotherapy in a phase Ib study. The CDR3 loop spans 14 amino acids. V lost 1 base, J lost 7 bases, and 10 bases lay in between. Germline CDR1 and CDR2: KGHSH and LQKENI. The assay was immunoSEQ multiplex PCR, and TCRdb's table has in-frame clones only and misses some. The profile covers 75,000 to 100,000 clones, with about nine tenths appearing a single time and under 2.5% taken by the ten largest.

This TCR was recovered from a human donor with breast cancer. This chain links TRBV18 with TRBJ1-4; D may be TRBD1 (5 bases). The material was tumor tissue, obtained after IRX-2 immunotherapy. CDR3 nucleotides: TGTGCCAGCTCACCACGGGGGGGTGGTGAAAAACTGTTTTTT. Translation: CASSPRGGGEKLFF.